This record covers a single T cell receptor beta chain. The antigen this receptor binds is unknown. No base quality information exists; no much larger clone differs at one position. The protocol used for the library was the immunoSEQ multiplex PCR assay. For most patients, high-throughput TCR-beta CDR3 sequencing of genomic DNA was performed by Adaptive Biotechnologies. The authors' analysis ran thus. Adaptive's ImmunoSEQ software was the source of the TCR sequencing data for 15 to 20 patients, while a few other patients were processed with MiXCR and VDJtools. CDR3 nucleotide sequences shared between donor and recipient were removed because their origin could not be assigned. At least 2-fold expansion over unstimulated cells and a minimum CFSE-low frequency of 0.002% (template counts) or 0.001% (read counts) were required for clones to be classified as alloreactive. Mappable clones were those detected in sequenced pre-transplant spleen, lymph node, or MLR CFSE-low populations of the donor or recipient. The cumulative frequency of alloreactive clones was calculated as a percentage of all sequences, weighted by copy number. The table was pulled from immuneACCESS by TCRdb, which kept in-frame rearrangements only. Such tables lose some clones; where checked, under half of the loss comes from unresolved V genes, and the rest has no known cause. The D gene and trimming were derived from the DNA, and the V and J assignments and clone size from that table. The sample table records tens of thousands of clones; over 85% of these occur just once. The top ten hold 5% to 6.5% of the sample.

Counted from cysteine to phenylalanine, this CDR3 has 17 amino acids. The sequence is cut down to CDR3 DNA, 51 bases in frame from base 1. Compared with germline, V lacks 4 bases and J lacks 0 bases; bases without a gene match: 6. Via the germline V gene, CDR1 is MNHNS and CDR2 SASEGT. The data belong to a study of graft-versus-host responses after intestinal transplantation (dated by TCRdb to 2020 to 2023). Background on the whole study: Multivisceral, liver-intestinal, or isolated intestinal transplants were received by the recipients. All recipients received anti-thymocyte globulin induction followed by maintenance tacrolimus and steroids for two to four years. Bulk TCR-beta CDR3 sequencing was used to track graft-versus-host and host-versus-graft alloreactive T cell clones in the graft, circulation and bone marrow after intestinal transplantation. Alloreactive clones were identified by sequencing pre-transplant mixed lymphocyte reaction products and comparing them with unstimulated pre-transplant donor and recipient T cells. The cohort enrolled approximately 24 intestinal transplant recipients, one of whom was a retransplant, and a few patients without pretransplant specimens were excluded. Donor T cell macrochimerism was defined as a peak of at least 4% donor T cells among recipient peripheral blood mononuclear cells. Samples from a few later patients were sequenced in-house on an Illumina MiSeq with MiXCR processing rather than by the commercial service. The full study reports these points: Conclusions were limited by the relatively low number and heterogeneity of intestinal transplant patients. GvH clones were detected in recipient bone marrow, and some appeared earlier in ileal mucosa or blood, consistent with an intestinal mucosal origin. Early after transplant, peak levels of circulating GvH clones were found to be associated with declines in HvG clones. In patients with donor T cell macrochimerism, the allografts had high GvH to HvG T cell clonal ratios.

Blood samples were collected up to 4 times in the first month after transplant and then at least monthly when available. The sequence derives from a human patient who received an intestinal transplant, so some T cells may come from the graft donor. This sample comprised PBMCs, obtained 786 days after a first intestinal transplant, on the day of a second. The V and J segments used are TRBV6-1 and TRBJ2-6; 7 middle bases align to TRBD1. The CDR3 corresponds to CASSGTGLYSGANVLTF. The DNA sequence is as follows: TGTGCCAGCAGTGGGACAGGTCTATACTCTGGGGCCAACGTCCTGACTTTC.